The T cell receptor (beta chain) described here comes from a study of PD-1 blockade in mismatch repair-deficient tumors. V lost 6 bases to trimming and J lost 0 bases, with 18 bases between them. This CDR3 has 18 residues. The V gene's germline CDR1 is SNHLY and CDR2 FYNNEI. The assay was immunoSEQ multiplex PCR, and TCRdb's table has in-frame clones only and misses some. The repertoire holds approximately 22,000 clones, with roughly four fifths as singletons. The V call is TRBV2, the J call TRBJ2-6; TRBD2 is a possible D gene (6 bases). The sample consisted of peripheral blood, taken 2 weeks after starting pembrolizumab. The TCR originated in an adult with mismatch repair-deficient cancer. The CDR3 coding sequence is TGTGCCAGCAGGTCTAGCGTAGAACGTTTCTCTGGGGCCAACGTCCTGACTTTC. Translated: CASRSSVERFSGANVLTF.